The 6 T cell receptor beta chains below all came from one sample that was sequenced in a study of T cell repertoires in cytomegalovirus infection (dated by TCRdb to 2018 to 2020). TCRdb records Illumina HiSeq 1500 as the sequencer. In TCRdb, the public reads were trimmed at Q25 with fastp and aligned with MiXCR, with productive beta chains retained. Under each unique CDR3 protein, matching rows form one entry showing the most common genes and DNA. The sample table contains hundreds of thousands of distinct CDR3 sequences; only one count was recorded for around 6.6% of them. The ten largest clones add up to less than 7.5% of the sample. The sample taken for sequencing was PBMCs. The receptors stem from a human donor in good health (CMV status not recorded). Some clones in this sample may be carry-over from other donors' samples.

This clonotype came up many times. This chain links TRBV5-4 with TRBJ1-1; D uncertain. The CDR3 consists of 15 residues. The V and J ends lost 0 bases and 0 bases respectively, with 9 bases between them. Germline V gene sequence: CDR1 SGHNT, CDR2 YYREEE (reference sequence). CDR3 sequence: CASSLGQEMNTEAFF. CDR3 sequence (DNA): TGTGCCAGCAGCTTGGGGCAGGAGATGAACACTGAAGCTTTCTTT.

This clonotype was counted ten times or more. Being one base from a much bigger clone, this may be a read error. The chain combines TRBV7-9 with TRBJ1-1; no definite D call. The germline V and J ends were trimmed by 0 bases and 1 base, with 3 bases remaining between them. Germline CDR1 is SEHNR and CDR2 is FQNEAQ (reference sequence). This CDR3 region has 13 residues. Here the CDR3 DNA reads TGTGCCAGCAGCTTAGCCCAGAACACTGAAGCTTTCTTT. It translates to CASSLAQNTEAFF.

This clonotype was counted many times. The chain recombines TRBV12-3 or TRBV12-4 with TRBJ2-2; a weak D match, TRBD2 (6 bases). This CDR3 region has 14 residues. V was cut by 2 bases and J by 6 bases, with 10 bases left in between. The CDR3 protein is CASSLILAAGELFF. Here the CDR3 DNA reads TGTGCCAGCAGTTTAATACTAGCCGCCGGGGAGCTGTTTTTT.

The CDR3 here is CASSLGGGGYEQFF. The CDR3 DNA sequence: TGTGCCAGCAGCTTAGGGGGGGGTGGGTATGAGCAGTTCTTC. The chain is built from TRBV11-3 and TRBJ2-1; TRBD2 aligns across 7 bases. This CDR3 spans 14 amino acids. The trim removed 1 base at V and 8 bases at J, leaving 5 bases unmatched. Germline-derived CDR1 and CDR2 are SGHNT and YENEEA. Together with reference TRBV11-3 and TRBJ2-1, the CDR3 gives the full variable domain: EAGVVQSPRYKIIEKKQPVAFWCNPISGHNTLYWYLQNLGQGPELLIRYENEEAVDDSQLPKDRFSAERLKGVDSTLKIQPAELGDSAVYLCASSLGGGGYEQFFGPGTRLTVL.

This clonotype was seen at least ten times. The CDR3 spells CASRTPDETPETQYF. The CDR3 nucleotides read TGTGCCAGCAGAACGCCGGACGAAACCCCCGAGACCCAGTACTTC. The rearrangement uses TRBV28 and TRBJ2-5; D unclear. Per the germline V gene, CDR1 is MDHEN and CDR2 is SYDVKM. This CDR3 has 15 residues. Between the trimmed V and J ends, which lost 6 bases and 5 bases, there was a span of 19 bases.

This clonotype was observed many times. V and J are TRBV30 and TRBJ1-1, with D unclear. The V gene lost 0 bases and the J gene lost 3 bases, with 11 bases spanning the gap. The CDR3 extends over 14 amino acids. Germline V gene data show CDR1 as GTSNPN and CDR2 as SVGIG (reference sequence). The CDR3, as DNA: TGTGCCTGGAGTGTATGGGGAAAAGACACTGAAGCTTTCTTT. Its translation is CAWSVWGKDTEAFF.